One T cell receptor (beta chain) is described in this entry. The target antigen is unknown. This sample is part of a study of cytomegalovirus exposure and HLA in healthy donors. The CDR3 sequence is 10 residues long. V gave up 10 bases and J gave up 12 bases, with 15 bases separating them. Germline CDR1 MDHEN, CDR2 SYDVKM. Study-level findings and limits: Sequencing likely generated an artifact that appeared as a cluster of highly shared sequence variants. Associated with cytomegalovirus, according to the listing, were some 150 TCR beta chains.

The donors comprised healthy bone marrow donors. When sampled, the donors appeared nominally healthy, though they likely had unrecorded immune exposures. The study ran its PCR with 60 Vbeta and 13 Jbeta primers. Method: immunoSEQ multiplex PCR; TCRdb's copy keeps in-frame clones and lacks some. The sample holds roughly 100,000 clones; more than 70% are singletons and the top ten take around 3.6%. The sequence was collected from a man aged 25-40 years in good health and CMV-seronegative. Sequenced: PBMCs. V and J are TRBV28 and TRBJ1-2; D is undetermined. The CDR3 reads CATKSVEDTF. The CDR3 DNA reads TGTGCCACAAAAAGTGTCGAGGACACCTTC.